These T cell receptor beta chains were read from a single sample in a study of shared clonotypes between healthy human individuals. Sequencing used immunoSEQ multiplex PCR; TCRdb keeps in-frame clones, though not all of them. The table has a few million clones, around 94% seen once. The sample consisted of naive CD4+ T cells sorted from blood. The receptors come from a man aged 18 to 30 in good health. The CDR3 runs from the conserved cysteine through the conserved F or W.

TRBV6-6 | CASSLGQSYEQYF
TRBV6-5 | CASSRVGATDTQYF
TRBV7-8 | CASSLVLGSGQETQYF
TRBV7-2 | CASSLLGFYGYTF
TRBV18 | CASSPLGLFSGNTIYF
TRBV10-3 | CAISESPASGTSTDTQYF
TRBV7-2 | CASSFVQGTSTEAFF
TRBV27 | CASSLSPLTRSSYEQYF
TRBV9 | CASSLGLAGKKGTDTQYF
TRBV6-1 | CASTGGLQPQHF
TRBV14 | CASSLNELRSPLHF
TRBV27 | CASSWPPGATNEKLFF
TRBV5-4 | CASSKPGNSPLHF
TRBV5-1 | CASSPLDRAGELFF
TRBV4-1 | CASSQVFRTGGSYGYTF
TRBV2 | CASRAPGQKGDGYTF
TRBV29-1 | CSVGTGGVSYGYTF
TRBV18 | CASSTGTNQPQHF
TRBV10-3 | CAINRQGMGETQYF
TRBV6-1 | CASSEPGVLAEQFF
TRBV19 | CASSMGGAGFGSPLHF
TRBV19 | CASSKQGAYYEQYF
TRBV7-9 | CASSPPLNTEAFF
TRBV28 | CASSFIQGQRSPLHF
TRBV5-1 | CASSLGQDDTQYF
TRBV30 | CAWSVMGQLNEKLFF
TRBV11-2 | CASSLRDTNYEQYF
TRBV7-9 | CASSTGTSGGSSYNEQFF
TRBV7-9 | CASSIRTGGYEQYF